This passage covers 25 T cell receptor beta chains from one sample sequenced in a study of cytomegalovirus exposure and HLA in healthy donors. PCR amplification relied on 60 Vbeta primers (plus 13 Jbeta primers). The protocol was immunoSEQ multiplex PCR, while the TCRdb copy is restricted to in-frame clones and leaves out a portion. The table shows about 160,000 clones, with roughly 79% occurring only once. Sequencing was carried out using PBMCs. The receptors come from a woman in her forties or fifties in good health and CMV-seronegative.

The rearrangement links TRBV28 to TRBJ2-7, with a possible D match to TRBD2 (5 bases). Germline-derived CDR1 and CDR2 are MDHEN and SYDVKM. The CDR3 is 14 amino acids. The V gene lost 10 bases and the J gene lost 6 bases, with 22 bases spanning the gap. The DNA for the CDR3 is TGTGCCACCTCTTTTTCTACCGGACTGGGCGAGCAGTACTTC. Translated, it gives CATSFSTGLGEQYF.

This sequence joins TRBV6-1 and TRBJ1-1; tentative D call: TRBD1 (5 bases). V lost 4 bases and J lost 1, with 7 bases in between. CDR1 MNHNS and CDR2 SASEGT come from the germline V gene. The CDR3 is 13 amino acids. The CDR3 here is CASSVTGNTEAFF. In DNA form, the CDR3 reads TGTGCCAGCAGTGTAACAGGGAACACTGAAGCTTTCTTT.

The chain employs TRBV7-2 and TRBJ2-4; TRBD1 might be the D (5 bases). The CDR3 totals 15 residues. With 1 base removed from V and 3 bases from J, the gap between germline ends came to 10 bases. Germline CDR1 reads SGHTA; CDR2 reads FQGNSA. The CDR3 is CASSLEGVSKNIQYF. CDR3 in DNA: TGTGCCAGCAGCTTAGAAGGGGTTAGCAAAAACATTCAGTACTTC. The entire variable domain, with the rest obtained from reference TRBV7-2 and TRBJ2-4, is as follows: GAGVSQSPSNKVTEKGKDVELRCDPISGHTALYWYRQSLGQGLEFLIYFQGNSAPDKSGLPSDRFSAERTGGSVSTLTIQRTQQEDSAVYLCASSLEGVSKNIQYFGAGTRLSVL.

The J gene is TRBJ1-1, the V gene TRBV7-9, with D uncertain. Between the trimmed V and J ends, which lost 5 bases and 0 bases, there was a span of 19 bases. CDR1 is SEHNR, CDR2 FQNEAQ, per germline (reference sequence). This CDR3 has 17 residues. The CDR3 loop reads CASSPLAFPNLNTEAFF. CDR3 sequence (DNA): TGTGCCAGCAGCCCCCTCGCGTTTCCCAACTTGAACACTGAAGCTTTCTTT. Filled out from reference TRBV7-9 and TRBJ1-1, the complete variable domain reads DTGVSQNPRHKITKRGQNVTFRCDPISEHNRLYWYRQTLGQGPEFLTYFQNEAQLEKSRLLSDRFSAERPKGSFSTLEIQRTEQGDSAMYLCASSPLAFPNLNTEAFFGQGTRLTVV.

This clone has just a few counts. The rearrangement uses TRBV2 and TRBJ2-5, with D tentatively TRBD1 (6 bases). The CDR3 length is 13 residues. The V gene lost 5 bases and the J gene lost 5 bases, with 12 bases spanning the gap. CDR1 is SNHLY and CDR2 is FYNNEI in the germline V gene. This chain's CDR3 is CASSQPRGETQYF. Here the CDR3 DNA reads TGTGCCAGCAGTCAACCTAGGGGGGAGACCCAGTACTTC.

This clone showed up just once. CDR3 coding DNA: TGTGCCAGCAGCCTTCGACAGGGAGCCACTGAAGCTTTCTTT. It is translated as CASSLRQGATEAFF. This sequence joins TRBV12-1 and TRBJ1-1; TRBD1 was called by the table and not checked on the DNA. TRBV12-1 counts as a pseudogene. This CDR3 has 14 amino acids.

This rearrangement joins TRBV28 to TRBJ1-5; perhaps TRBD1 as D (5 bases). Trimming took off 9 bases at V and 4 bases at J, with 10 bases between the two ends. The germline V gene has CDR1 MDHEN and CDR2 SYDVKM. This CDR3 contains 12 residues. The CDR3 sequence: CARLGANQPQHF. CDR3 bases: TGTGCCAGGCTAGGGGCAAATCAGCCCCAGCATTTT.

CDR3 amino acids: CASSPRDRGLSKLFF. The CDR3 bases are TGCGCCAGCAGCCCCCGGGACAGGGGGTTGAGTAAACTGTTTTTT. This chain uses TRBV5-1 with TRBJ1-4; 11 bases match TRBD1. Losses at the gene ends were 4 bases for V and 11 bases for J; bases not matched to a gene: 10. The V gene's germline CDR1 is SGHRS and CDR2 YFSETQ. The CDR3 totals 15 residues.

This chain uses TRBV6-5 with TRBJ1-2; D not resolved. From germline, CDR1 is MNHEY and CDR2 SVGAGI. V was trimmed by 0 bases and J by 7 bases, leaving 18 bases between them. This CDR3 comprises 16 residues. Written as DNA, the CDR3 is TGTGCCAGCAGTTACTCTTACCAGGCTACGGGAGGTGGCTACACCTTC. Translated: CASSYSYQATGGGYTF.

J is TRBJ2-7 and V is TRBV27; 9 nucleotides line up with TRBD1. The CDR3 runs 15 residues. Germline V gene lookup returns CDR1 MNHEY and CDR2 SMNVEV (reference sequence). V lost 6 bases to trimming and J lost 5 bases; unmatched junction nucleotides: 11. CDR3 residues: CASSLRDRGGNEQYV. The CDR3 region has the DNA TGTGCCAGCAGCCTACGCGACAGGGGGGGCAACGAGCAGTACGTC.

The CDR3 bases are TGCGCCAGCAGTCGAAGCACGGGAGAGACCCAGTACTTC. It translates to CASSRSTGETQYF. This chain connects TRBV5-1 to TRBJ2-5; D unresolved. V lost 5 bases and J 4 bases, leaving 12 bases between the germline ends. The CDR3 has 13 amino acids. Germline-derived CDR1 and CDR2 are SGHRS and YFSETQ.

CDR3 bases: TGTGCCAGCAGTCGAAACCGGGATCTCGGAGCAGAGCAGTTCTTC. Encoded protein: CASSRNRDLGAEQFF. The chain combines TRBV6-5 with TRBJ2-1, with TRBD2 as a possible D gene (5 bases). The germline V and J ends were trimmed by 5 bases and 10 bases, with 21 bases remaining between them. This CDR3 contains 15 residues. CDR1 is MNHEY and CDR2 is SVGAGI in the germline V gene.

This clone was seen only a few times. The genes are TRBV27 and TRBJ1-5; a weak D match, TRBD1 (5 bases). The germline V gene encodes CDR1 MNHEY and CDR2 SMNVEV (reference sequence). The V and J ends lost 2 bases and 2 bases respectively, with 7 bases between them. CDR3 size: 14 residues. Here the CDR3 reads CASSLTRGNQPQHF. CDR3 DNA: TGTGCCAGCAGTTTAACCAGGGGCAATCAGCCCCAGCATTTT.

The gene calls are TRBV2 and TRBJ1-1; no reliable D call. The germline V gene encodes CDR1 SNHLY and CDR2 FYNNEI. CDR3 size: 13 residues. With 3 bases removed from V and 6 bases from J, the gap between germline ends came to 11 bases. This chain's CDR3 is CASSEDFGAEAFF. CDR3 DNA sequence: TGTGCCAGCAGTGAGGATTTCGGGGCTGAAGCTTTCTTT.

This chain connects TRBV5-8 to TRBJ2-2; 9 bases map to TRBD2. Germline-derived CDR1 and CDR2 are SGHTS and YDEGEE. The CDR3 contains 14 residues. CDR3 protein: CAQPRLAGSGELFF. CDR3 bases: TGTGCTCAACCACGCCTAGCGGGGTCCGGGGAGCTGTTTTTT.

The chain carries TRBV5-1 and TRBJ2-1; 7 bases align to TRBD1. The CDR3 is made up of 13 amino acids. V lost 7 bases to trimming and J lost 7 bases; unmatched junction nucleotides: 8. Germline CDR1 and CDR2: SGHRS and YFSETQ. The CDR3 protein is CASQPDRVNEQFF. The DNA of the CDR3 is TGCGCCAGCCAACCAGACAGGGTGAATGAGCAGTTCTTC.

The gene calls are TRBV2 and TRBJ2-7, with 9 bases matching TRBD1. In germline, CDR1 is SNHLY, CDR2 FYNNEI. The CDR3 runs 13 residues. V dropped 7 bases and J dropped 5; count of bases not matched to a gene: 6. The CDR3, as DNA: TGTGCCAGCACGACAGGGGGTTGGAACGAGCAGTACTTC. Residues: CASTTGGWNEQYF.

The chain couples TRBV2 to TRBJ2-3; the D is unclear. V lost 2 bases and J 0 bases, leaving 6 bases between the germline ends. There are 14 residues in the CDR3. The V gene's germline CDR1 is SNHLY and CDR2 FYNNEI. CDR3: CASSELLSTDTQYF. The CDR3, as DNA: TGTGCCAGCAGTGAACTTTTAAGCACAGATACGCAGTATTTT. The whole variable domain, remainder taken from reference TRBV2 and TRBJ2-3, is EPEVTQTPSHQVTQMGQEVILRCVPISNHLYFYWYRQILGQKVEFLVSFYNNEISEKSEIFDDQFSVERPDGSNFTLKIRSTKLEDSAMYFCASSELLSTDTQYFGPGTRLTVL.

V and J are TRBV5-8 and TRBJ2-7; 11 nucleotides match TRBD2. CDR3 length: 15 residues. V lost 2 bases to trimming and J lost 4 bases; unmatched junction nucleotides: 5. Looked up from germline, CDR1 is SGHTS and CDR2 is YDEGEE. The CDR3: CASSFGTSGRYEQYF. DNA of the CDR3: TGTGCCAGCAGCTTTGGGACTAGCGGAAGGTACGAGCAGTACTTC.

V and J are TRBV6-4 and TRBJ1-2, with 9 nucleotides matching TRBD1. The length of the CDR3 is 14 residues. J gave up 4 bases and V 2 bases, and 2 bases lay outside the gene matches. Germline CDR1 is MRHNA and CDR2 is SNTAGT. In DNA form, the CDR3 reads TGTGCCAGCAGTGACGACAGGGGGGTCTATGGCTACACCTTC. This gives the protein CASSDDRGVYGYTF.

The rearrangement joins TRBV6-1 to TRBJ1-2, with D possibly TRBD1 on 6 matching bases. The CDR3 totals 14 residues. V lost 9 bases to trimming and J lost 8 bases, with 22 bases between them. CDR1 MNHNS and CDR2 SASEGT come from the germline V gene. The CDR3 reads CASFEGHGVEGYTF. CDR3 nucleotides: TGTGCCAGTTTCGAGGGACACGGTGTGGAGGGCTACACCTTC.

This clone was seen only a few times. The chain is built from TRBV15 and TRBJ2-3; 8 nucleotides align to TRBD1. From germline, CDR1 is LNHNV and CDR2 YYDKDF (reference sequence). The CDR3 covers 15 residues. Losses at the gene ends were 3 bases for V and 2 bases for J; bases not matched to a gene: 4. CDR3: CATSSQTGATDTQYF. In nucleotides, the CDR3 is TGTGCCACCAGCAGCCAGACAGGGGCCACAGATACGCAGTATTTT.

CDR3 sequence (DNA): TGTGCCTGGGATACCGGGGGGGCCCGTCGGGGTACAGATACGCAGTATTTT. The encoded protein is CAWDTGGARRGTDTQYF. This chain joins TRBV30 and TRBJ2-3; 8 bases are a match to TRBD2. The V gene's germline CDR1 is GTSNPN and CDR2 SVGIG (reference sequence). V gave up 5 bases and J gave up 3 bases; unmatched junction bases: 16. This CDR3 contains 17 residues. Based on the CDR3 plus reference TRBV30 and TRBJ2-3, the full variable domain is SQTIHQWPATLVQPVGSPLSLECTVEGTSNPNLYWYRQAAGRGLQLLFYSVGIGQISSEVPQNLSASRPQDRQFILSSKKLLLSDSGFYLCAWDTGGARRGTDTQYFGPGTRLTVL.

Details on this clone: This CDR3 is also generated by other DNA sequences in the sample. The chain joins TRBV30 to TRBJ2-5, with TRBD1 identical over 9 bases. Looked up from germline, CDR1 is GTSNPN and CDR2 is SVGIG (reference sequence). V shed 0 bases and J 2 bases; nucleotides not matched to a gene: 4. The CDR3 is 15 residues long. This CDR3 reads CAWSVRGTGQETQYF. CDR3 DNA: TGTGCCTGGAGTGTAAGGGGGACAGGGCAAGAGACCCAGTACTTC.

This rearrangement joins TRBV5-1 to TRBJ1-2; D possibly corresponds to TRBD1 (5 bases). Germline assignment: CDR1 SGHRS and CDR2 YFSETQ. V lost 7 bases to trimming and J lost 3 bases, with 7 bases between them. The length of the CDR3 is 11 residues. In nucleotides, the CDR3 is TGCGCCAGCGGGGCAGACTATGGCTACACCTTC. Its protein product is CASGADYGYTF. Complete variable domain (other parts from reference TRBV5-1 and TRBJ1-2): KAGVTQTPRYLIKTRGQQVTLSCSPISGHRSVSWYQQTPGQGLQFLFEYFSETQRNKGNFPGRFSGRQFSNSRSEMNVSTLELGDSALYLCASGADYGYTFGSGTRLTVV.